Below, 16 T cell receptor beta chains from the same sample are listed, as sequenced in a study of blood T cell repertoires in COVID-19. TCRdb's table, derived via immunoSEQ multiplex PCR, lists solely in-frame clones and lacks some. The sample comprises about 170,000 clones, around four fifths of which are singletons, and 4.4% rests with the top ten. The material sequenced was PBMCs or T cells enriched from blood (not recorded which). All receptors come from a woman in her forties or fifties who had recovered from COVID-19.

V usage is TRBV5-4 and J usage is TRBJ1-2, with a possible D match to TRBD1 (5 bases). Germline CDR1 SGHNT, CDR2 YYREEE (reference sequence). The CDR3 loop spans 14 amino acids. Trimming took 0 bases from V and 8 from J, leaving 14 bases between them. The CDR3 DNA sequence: TGTGCCAGCAGCTTGGTTGGCAGGGAAGGCGGCTACACCTTC. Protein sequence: CASSLVGREGGYTF.

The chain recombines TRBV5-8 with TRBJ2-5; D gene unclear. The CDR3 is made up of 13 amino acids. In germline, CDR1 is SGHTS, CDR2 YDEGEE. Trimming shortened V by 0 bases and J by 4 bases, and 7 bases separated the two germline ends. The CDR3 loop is CASSLVYGETQYF. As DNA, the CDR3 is TGTGCCAGCAGCTTGGTTTACGGAGAGACCCAGTACTTC.

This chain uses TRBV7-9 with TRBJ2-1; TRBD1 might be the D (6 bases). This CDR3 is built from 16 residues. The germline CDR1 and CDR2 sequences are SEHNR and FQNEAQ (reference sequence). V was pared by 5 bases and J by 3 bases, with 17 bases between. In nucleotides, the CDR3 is TGTGCCAGCAGCCAAATGGGGGCAGGGGTCTACAATGAGCAGTTCTTC. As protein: CASSQMGAGVYNEQFF. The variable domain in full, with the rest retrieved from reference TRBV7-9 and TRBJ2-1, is DTGVSQNPRHKITKRGQNVTFRCDPISEHNRLYWYRQTLGQGPEFLTYFQNEAQLEKSRLLSDRFSAERPKGSFSTLEIQRTEQGDSAMYLCASSQMGAGVYNEQFFGPGTRLTVL.

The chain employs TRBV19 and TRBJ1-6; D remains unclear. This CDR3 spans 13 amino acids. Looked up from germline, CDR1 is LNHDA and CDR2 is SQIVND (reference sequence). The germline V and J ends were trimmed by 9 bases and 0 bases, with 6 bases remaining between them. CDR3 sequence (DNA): TGTGCCAGCCGGAGCTCCTATAATTCACCCCTCCACTTT. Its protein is CASRSSYNSPLHF.

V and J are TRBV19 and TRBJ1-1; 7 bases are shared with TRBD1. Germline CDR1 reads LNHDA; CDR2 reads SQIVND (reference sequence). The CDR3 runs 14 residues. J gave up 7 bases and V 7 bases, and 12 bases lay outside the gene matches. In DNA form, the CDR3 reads TGTGCCAGTACCGGGGACAGCCCCCTCCATGAAGCTTTCTTT. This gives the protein CASTGDSPLHEAFF.

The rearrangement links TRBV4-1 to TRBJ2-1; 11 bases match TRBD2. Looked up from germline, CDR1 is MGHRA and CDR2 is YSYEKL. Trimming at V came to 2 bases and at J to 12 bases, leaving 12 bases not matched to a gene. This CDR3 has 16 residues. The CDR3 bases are TGCGCCAGCAGCCAAACCCGACTAGCGGGGACTTGGGGGCAGTTCTTC. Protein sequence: CASSQTRLAGTWGQFF.

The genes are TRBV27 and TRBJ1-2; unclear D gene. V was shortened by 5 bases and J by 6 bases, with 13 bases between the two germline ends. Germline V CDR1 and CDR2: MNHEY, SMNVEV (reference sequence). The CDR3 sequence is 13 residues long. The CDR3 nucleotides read TGTGCCAGCAGTCTTCGGACTGAGGATGGCTACACCTTC. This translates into CASSLRTEDGYTF.

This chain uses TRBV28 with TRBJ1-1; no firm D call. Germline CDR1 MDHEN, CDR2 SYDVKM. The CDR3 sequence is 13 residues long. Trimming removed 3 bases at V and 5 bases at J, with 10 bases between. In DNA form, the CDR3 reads TGTGCCAGCAGTTTGACTCGAGGGACTGAAGCTTTCTTT. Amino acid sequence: CASSLTRGTEAFF.

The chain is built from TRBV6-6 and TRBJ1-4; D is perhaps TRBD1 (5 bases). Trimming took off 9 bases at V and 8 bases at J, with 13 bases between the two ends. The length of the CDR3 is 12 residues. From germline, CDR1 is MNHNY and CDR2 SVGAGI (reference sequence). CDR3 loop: CASFRVREKLFF. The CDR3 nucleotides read TGTGCCAGTTTCAGGGTGAGGGAAAAACTGTTTTTT.

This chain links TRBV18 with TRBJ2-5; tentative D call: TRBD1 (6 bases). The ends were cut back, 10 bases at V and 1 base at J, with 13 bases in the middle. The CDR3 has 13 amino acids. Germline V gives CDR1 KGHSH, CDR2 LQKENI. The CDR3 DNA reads TGTGCCACCCATGGGGACACCCAAGAGACCCAGTACTTC. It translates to CATHGDTQETQYF.

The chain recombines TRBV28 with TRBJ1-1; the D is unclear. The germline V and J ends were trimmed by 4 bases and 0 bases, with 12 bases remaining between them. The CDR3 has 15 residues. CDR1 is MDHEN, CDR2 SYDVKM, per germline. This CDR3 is CASSSPLSMNTEAFF. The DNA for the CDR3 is TGTGCCAGCAGTTCCCCACTATCCATGAACACTGAAGCTTTCTTT. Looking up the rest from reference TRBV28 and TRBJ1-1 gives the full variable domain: DVKVTQSSRYLVKRTGEKVFLECVQDMDHENMFWYRQDPGLGLRLIYFSYDVKMKEKGDIPEGYSVSREKKERFSLILESASTNQTSMYLCASSSPLSMNTEAFFGQGTRLTVV.

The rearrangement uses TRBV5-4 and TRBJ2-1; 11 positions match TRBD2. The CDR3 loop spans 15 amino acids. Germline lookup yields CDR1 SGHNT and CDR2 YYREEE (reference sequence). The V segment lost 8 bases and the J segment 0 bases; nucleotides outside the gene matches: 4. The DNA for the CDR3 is TGTGCCAGTTTGACTAGCGGGGCCTCCTACAATGAGCAGTTCTTC. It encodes CASLTSGASYNEQFF.

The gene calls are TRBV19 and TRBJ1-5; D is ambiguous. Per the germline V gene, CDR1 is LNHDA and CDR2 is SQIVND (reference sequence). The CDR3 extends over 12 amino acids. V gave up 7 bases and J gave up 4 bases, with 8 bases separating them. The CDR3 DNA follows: TGTGCCAGTAAGCGGTTAAATCAGCCCCAGCATTTT. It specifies CASKRLNQPQHF. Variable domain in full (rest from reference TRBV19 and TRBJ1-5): DGGITQSPKYLFRKEGQNVTLSCEQNLNHDAMYWYRQDPGQGLRLIYYSQIVNDFQKGDIAEGYSVSREKKESFPLTVTSAQKNPTAFYLCASKRLNQPQHFGDGTRLSIL.

This CDR3 reads CASSPTLRDRNTEAFF. The CDR3 DNA reads as TGTGCCAGCAGCCCCACCCTTCGGGATCGGAACACTGAAGCTTTCTTT. The chain is built from TRBV6-4 and TRBJ1-1; unclear D gene. CDR1 is MRHNA, CDR2 SNTAGT, per germline. V was pared by 6 bases and J by 1 base, with 18 bases between. This CDR3 is built from 16 residues.

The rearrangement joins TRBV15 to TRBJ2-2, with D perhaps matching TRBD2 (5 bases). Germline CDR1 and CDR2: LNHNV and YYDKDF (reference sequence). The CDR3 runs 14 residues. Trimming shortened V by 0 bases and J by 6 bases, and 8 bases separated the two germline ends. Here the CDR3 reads CATSRDMGAGELFF. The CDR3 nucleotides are TGTGCCACCAGCAGAGATATGGGAGCCGGGGAGCTGTTTTTT. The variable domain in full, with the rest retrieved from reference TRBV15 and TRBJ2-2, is DAMVIQNPRYQVTQFGKPVTLSCSQTLNHNVMYWYQQKSSQAPKLLFHYYDKDFNNEADTPDNFQSRRPNTSFCFLDIRSPGLGDTAMYLCATSRDMGAGELFFGEGSRLTVL.

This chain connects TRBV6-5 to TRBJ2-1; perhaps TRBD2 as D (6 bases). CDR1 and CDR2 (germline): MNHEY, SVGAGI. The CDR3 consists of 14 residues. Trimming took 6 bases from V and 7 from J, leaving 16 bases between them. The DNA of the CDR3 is TGTGCCAGCAGCCCCCGACTAGTGAGAAATGAGCAGTTCTTC. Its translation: CASSPRLVRNEQFF.